A selection of T cell receptor beta chains follows, all from one sample in a study of CD8 T cells in acute hepatitis C reinfection. Sequenced by immunoSEQ multiplex PCR; TCRdb stores in-frame clones only, minus some. Of tens of thousands of clones in the sample, around 85% were seen once. The sample was naive CD8+ T cells from PBMCs. The source of these receptors is a woman in her late teens or twenties who spontaneously cleared hepatitis C infection. Each CDR3 is given with its conserved first and last residue. The D gene is left open where the match is weak. Clone size is shown for a subset of rows, as once, few, many or a class of expanded clone.

once,TRBJ1-2,TRBV27,TRBD1,TGTGCCAGCAGGCAGGGGGCTAACTATGGCTACACCTTC,CASRQGANYGYTF
.,TRBJ2-7,TRBV6-5,.,TGTGCCAGCAGTGAATACCTCGGACCCTACGAGCAGTACTTC,CASSEYLGPYEQYF
.,TRBJ2-1,TRBV14,TRBD2,TGTGCCAGCAGCCAAGATCGGCGGGAGGTTATCTACAATGAGCAGTTCTTC,CASSQDRREVIYNEQFF
.,TRBJ1-5,TRBV7-9,.,TGTGCCAGCAGCCTATTCCAGGATAGCAATCAGCCCCAGCATTTT,CASSLFQDSNQPQHF
.,TRBJ2-1,TRBV13,TRBD1,TGTGCCAGCAGCCGAGGGACAGGGGCTAATGAGCAGTTCTTC,CASSRGTGANEQFF
.,TRBJ2-1,TRBV10-1,TRBD2,TGCGCCAGCAGTGAAATTAGCGGGAGGCCCCGCTTATCCTACAATGAGCAGTTCTTC,CASSEISGRPRLSYNEQFF
.,TRBJ2-5,TRBV7-8,TRBD2,TGTGCCAGCAGCTTAGAAGGGTGGCGGGAGGAAGAGACCCAGTACTTC,CASSLEGWREEETQYF
.,TRBJ2-1,TRBV10-1,.,TGCGCCAGCAGTGTTTCCAGGAACAATGAGCAGTTCTTC,CASSVSRNNEQFF
once,TRBJ2-3,TRBV27,TRBD2,TGTGCCAGCAGTTTGACCACTAGCGTCACTAGCACAGATACGCAGTATTTT,CASSLTTSVTSTDTQYF
.,TRBJ2-1,TRBV2,TRBD2,TGTGCCAGCAGTGAGATACTAGCGGGGTTGAGCTCCTACAATGAGCAGTTCTTC,CASSEILAGLSSYNEQFF
.,TRBJ2-3,TRBV4-1,.,TGCGCCAGCAGCCAGGGTCGGGAGTTGGGCACAGATACGCAGTATTTT,CASSQGRELGTDTQYF
.,TRBJ2-3,TRBV5-4,.,TGTGCCAGCAGCAGGGGCACAGATACGCAGTATTTT,CASSRGTDTQYF
.,TRBJ2-7,TRBV19,TRBD2,TGTGCCAGTAGTTTACCGAGCGGGGGGGCAAGTAACTACGAGCAGTACTTC,CASSLPSGGASNYEQYF
.,TRBJ2-7,TRBV6-1,.,TGTGCCAGCAGTGAACCTTTTTCTGAGCAGTACTTC,CASSEPFSEQYF
few,TRBJ2-7,TRBV7-8,TRBD2,TGTGCCAGCAGCTTAGGGACTAGCGGTACCTACGAGCAGTACTTC,CASSLGTSGTYEQYF
.,TRBJ2-3,TRBV5-6,TRBD2,TGTGCCAGCAGCCCAAGACTAGCGGGAATGATCTTAATAAATACGCAGTATTTT,CASSPRLAGMILINTQYF
.,TRBJ1-2,TRBV6-1,.,TGTGCCAGCAGTCCCAATTGGCCCTGGGGCTACACCTTC,CASSPNWPWGYTF
.,TRBJ1-1,TRBV6-5,.,TGTGCCAGCAGGAACCCCGTCGGGATGAACACTGAAGCTTTCTTT,CASRNPVGMNTEAFF
.,TRBJ2-3,TRBV12-5,.,TGTGCTAGTGGTCCCATGGGGGTCACAGATACGCAGTATTTT,CASGPMGVTDTQYF
.,TRBJ2-7,TRBV5-8,.,TGTGCCAGCAGCTTCTCAGGGGCCTACGAGCAGTACTTC,CASSFSGAYEQYF
.,TRBJ2-3,TRBV6-5,.,TGTGCCAGCAGTTACTCGACGAGCACAGATACGCAGTATTTT,CASSYSTSTDTQYF
.,TRBJ2-7,TRBV9,TRBD2,TGTGCCAGCAGCGTCCTAGCGGGAGGGCCCTACGAGCAGTACTTC,CASSVLAGGPYEQYF
.,TRBJ2-2,TRBV27,.,TGTGCCAGCAGCTTTGCCACGATTAGCGGGAACACCGGGGAGCTGTTTTTT,CASSFATISGNTGELFF
.,TRBJ2-5,TRBV2,.,.,CATGLSGQETQYF
.,TRBJ2-5,TRBV5-8,.,TGTGCCAGCAGCGTGGGGACCGCTAACCAAGAGACCCAGTACTTC,CASSVGTANQETQYF
.,TRBJ2-3,TRBV5-4,TRBD2,TGTGCCAGCAGCCCCCCTAGCGGGAGTAGGGCAGATACGCAGTATTTT,CASSPPSGSRADTQYF
.,TRBJ2-3,TRBV27,TRBD1,TGTGCCAGCAGTCCATCAGGGGGTTTTGGCACAGATACGCAGTATTTT,CASSPSGGFGTDTQYF
.,TRBJ2-1,TRBV29-1,TRBD2,TGCAGCGTTGAGTGGGTACTTCATGAGCGGGGAAACAATGAGCAGTTCTTC,CSVEWVLHERGNNEQFF
.,TRBJ2-7,TRBV7-8,.,TGTGCCAGCAGCCTGGAGACACTAGGCGCCTACGAGCAGTACTTC,CASSLETLGAYEQYF
.,TRBJ2-2,TRBV7-9,.,TGTGCCCGCAGGGTCACCGGGGAGCTGTTTTTT,CARRVTGELFF
.,TRBJ2-1,TRBV13,.,TGTGCCAGCAGCTTAGAAGCGAGCAATGAGCAGTTCTTC,CASSLEASNEQFF
.,TRBJ1-2,TRBV4-1,.,TGCGCCAGCAGCCAAGGGTCGGGTATTGGGTATGGCTACACCTTC,CASSQGSGIGYGYTF
.,TRBJ1-2,TRBV6-5,TRBD1,TGTGCCAGCAGTTACATGACAGGGAATGGCTACACCTTC,CASSYMTGNGYTF
.,TRBJ2-3,TRBV27,.,TGTGCCAGCAGTTTAAACACAGATACGCAGTATTTT,CASSLNTDTQYF
.,TRBJ1-1,TRBV9,.,TGTGCCAGCAGCGTAGCTGGCTCCTACACTGAAGCTTTCTTT,CASSVAGSYTEAFF
.,TRBJ2-5,TRBV14,TRBD1,TGTGCCAGCAGCCCCCTCGACAGGGGTGTCGGGGAGACCCAGTACTTC,CASSPLDRGVGETQYF
.,TRBJ1-3,TRBV27,TRBD1,TGTGCCAGCAGGGGACAGGGGGCTAGGAACACCATATATTTT,CASRGQGARNTIYF
.,TRBJ2-1,TRBV7-7,.,TGTGCCAGCAGCTCCCACCAACAGCCACTAACGATTTCCAATGAGCAGTTCTTC,CASSSHQQPLTISNEQFF